This T cell receptor beta chain is from a study of tumor-infiltrating lymphocytes in oesophageal squamous cell carcinoma. V was trimmed by 5 bases and J by 7 bases, leaving 26 bases between them. Germline CDR1 and CDR2: SGHDT and YYEEEE. This CDR3 has 17 residues. TCRdb reanalysed the PCR reads using MiXCR and keeps one entry per CDR3 protein. The sample shows about 25,000 distinct CDR3 sequences, around 40% of them seen only once. This clonotype has at least ten counts. The rearrangement links TRBV5-6 to TRBJ2-3; weak D call: TRBD2 (5 bases). This clonotype was obtained from a male donor with esophageal squamous cell carcinoma. Sequencing was carried out using esophageal tumor tissue. Written as DNA, the CDR3 is TGTGCCAGCAGGAGGTGGGATCCCTACTCACGGGGTCATACGCAGTATTTT. The encoded protein is CASRRWDPYSRGHTQYF.